The TCR beta chain under discussion was sequenced for a study of brain metastases from non-small cell lung cancer. CDR3 length: 13 amino acids. V was pared by 2 bases and J by 2 bases, with 5 bases between. Germline V gives CDR1 MNHEY, CDR2 SVGEGT. Study-level findings and limits: Compared with their matched primary tumors, roughly two thirds of brain metastases showed expanded T-cell clones.

As for this clone: Its antigen is unidentified.

Clones were read by immunoSEQ multiplex PCR, and TCRdb kept only the in-frame ones, dropping some. The repertoire includes approximately 3,000 clones, roughly 79% of them detected once, and about 7% sits in the top ten. Sequencing input: primary lung tumor tissue. This receptor was obtained from a donor aged 40 or older with non-small cell lung cancer. The chain is built from TRBV6-2 or TRBV6-3 and TRBJ2-3; no clear D. CDR3 protein: CASSYHHTDTQYF. The CDR3 DNA sequence: TGTGCCAGCAGTTACCACCACACAGATACGCAGTATTTT.